The 16 T cell receptor beta chains below come from one sample, sequenced in a study of blood T cells in healthy people across ages. The authors ran a second PCR of 7 to 11 cycles using a sample-barcoded 5' primer and a J-beta primer mix. TCRdb re-analysed the 5' RACE reads in MiXCR, keeping a single row per CDR3 protein. The sample has fewer than 800,000 distinct CDR3 sequences; around 49% are singletons. Sequenced sample: blood. All receptors derive from a woman aged 60-75 years in good health.

This clonotype was seen a few times. The chain couples TRBV7-2 to TRBJ2-7; TRBD1 matches at 7 bases. J was trimmed by 0 bases and V by 3 bases; bases with no gene match: 8. The germline gives CDR1 SGHTA, CDR2 FQGNSA. The CDR3 runs to 16 residues. CDR3 sequence: CASSLPLQGSSYEQYF. CDR3 bases: TGTGCCAGCAGCTTGCCCTTACAGGGGAGCTCCTACGAGCAGTACTTC.

The chain links TRBV28 to TRBJ2-1; 9 nucleotides align to TRBD1. The CDR3 runs 15 residues. Unmatched junction bases numbered 12, after V lost 8 bases and J lost 7 bases. Germline V gene sequence: CDR1 MDHEN, CDR2 SYDVKM. This CDR3 is CASGHRDRDRNEQFF. The CDR3 DNA is TGTGCCAGCGGGCACCGGGACAGGGATCGTAATGAGCAGTTCTTC. The entire variable domain, with the rest obtained from reference TRBV28 and TRBJ2-1, is as follows: DVKVTQSSRYLVKRTGEKVFLECVQDMDHENMFWYRQDPGLGLRLIYFSYDVKMKEKGDIPEGYSVSREKKERFSLILESASTNQTSMYLCASGHRDRDRNEQFFGPGTRLTVL.

The genes are TRBV7-2 and TRBJ2-7; TRBD1 matches 11 bases. The J segment lost 6 bases and the V segment lost 4 bases, leaving 5 bases of the junction unmatched. The CDR3 has 14 amino acids. CDR1 is SGHTA, CDR2 FQGNSA, per germline. CDR3 DNA: TGTGCCAGCAGCTCAAAAGGGACAGGGGGCGAGCAGTACTTC. Translating it yields CASSSKGTGGEQYF.

This clonotype was seen a handful of times. The chain's CDR3 is CSAQDTYEQYF. CDR3 nucleotide sequence: TGCAGTGCCCAGGACACCTACGAGCAGTACTTC. The chain has TRBV20-1 and TRBJ2-7, with D possibly TRBD1 on 5 matching bases. CDR3 length: 11 residues. V was trimmed by 6 bases and J by 2 bases, leaving 8 bases between them. Germline CDR1 DFQATT, CDR2 SNEGSKA (reference sequence).

The V and J genes are TRBV5-1 and TRBJ2-7; perhaps TRBD1 as D (5 bases). Germline assignment: CDR1 SGHRS and CDR2 YFSETQ. The CDR3 runs to 14 residues. The germline V and J ends were trimmed by 4 bases and 2 bases, with 13 bases remaining between them. In DNA, the CDR3 is TGCGCCAGCAGCATAACAGGTGCCGCCTACGAGCAGTACTTC. Translating gives CASSITGAAYEQYF.

The V and J genes are TRBV21-1 and TRBJ1-2; the table assigns TRBD1, which was not confirmed against the DNA. TRBV21-1 is flagged as a pseudogene. This CDR3 comprises 18 residues. The CDR3 DNA reads TGTGCCAGCAGCAAAGTAACGCATCCGGGGGAAGTAGCTTATGGCTACACCTTC. Its translation: CASSKVTHPGEVAYGYTF.

V gene TRBV6-2 or TRBV6-3 combines with J gene TRBJ1-1, with D possibly being TRBD1 (5 bases). The CDR3 sequence is 15 residues long. Germline V gives CDR1 MNHEY, CDR2 SVGEGT. V dropped 5 bases and J dropped 1 base, with 14 bases sitting between them. The CDR3 coding sequence is TGTGCCAGCAGTCCTCAGACCGGGACGAACACTGAAGCTTTCTTT. Amino acid sequence: CASSPQTGTNTEAFF.

This clonotype showed up just a few times. The DNA of the CDR3 is TGCAGTGCTAGTCTTACCAGCACCAAACAAGAGACCCAGTACTTC. Translating gives CSASLTSTKQETQYF. The chain uses TRBV20-1 and TRBJ2-5; D call uncertain. The ends were cut back, 3 bases at V and 2 bases at J, with 16 bases in the middle. This CDR3 contains 15 residues. Germline V CDR1 and CDR2: DFQATT, SNEGSKA (reference sequence).

There are a few counts of this clonotype. This sequence joins TRBV3-1 and TRBJ2-4; 8 nucleotides line up with TRBD1. J lost 5 bases, V lost 1 base, and 7 bases had no gene match. CDR1 and CDR2 (germline): LGHDT, YNNKEL (reference sequence). There are 16 residues in the CDR3. The CDR3 DNA reads TGTGCCAGCAGCCAAGGAGCCCTGACAGGGGAAAACATTCAGTACTTC. Encoded protein: CASSQGALTGENIQYF.

This rearrangement joins TRBV4-1 to TRBJ1-4; 7 nucleotides line up with TRBD1. The germline V gene encodes CDR1 MGHRA and CDR2 YSYEKL. J lost 4 bases, V lost 0 bases, and 11 bases had no gene match. This CDR3 region has 18 residues. CDR3 nucleotides: TGCGCCAGCAGCCAAGAAGTGCGACAGGGTATGATTAATGAAAAACTGTTTTTT. It codes for CASSQEVRQGMINEKLFF.

This clonotype was found many times. V usage is TRBV29-1 and J usage is TRBJ1-1, with 10 bases aligning to TRBD1. The CDR3 totals 16 residues. The germline V gene encodes CDR1 SQVTM and CDR2 ANQGSEA. The trim removed 6 bases at V and 0 bases at J, leaving 10 bases unmatched. CDR3 sequence (DNA): TGCAGCGTAGGGGCTGGGACAGGGGTTATGAACACTGAAGCTTTCTTT. Its translation: CSVGAGTGVMNTEAFF.

This clonotype has a handful of counts. V usage is TRBV20-1 and J usage is TRBJ2-5, with 9 bases identical to TRBD1. The DNA end favors TRBJ2-7, so the J call may be wrong. The length of the CDR3 is 14 residues. In germline, CDR1 is DFQATT, CDR2 SNEGSKA (reference sequence). CDR3 bases: TGCAGTGCCATGTCCGGGACAGGGACGTACGAGCAGTACTTC. It codes for CSAMSGTGTYEQYF.

The chain recombines TRBV2 with TRBJ2-1, with D uncertain. CDR1 SNHLY and CDR2 FYNNEI come from the germline V gene. The CDR3 length is 15 residues. Trimming removed 6 bases from V and 13 bases from J, with 25 bases in between. As DNA, the CDR3 is TGTGCCAGCAGCCAGCCCGAGACCGGACGAGAGACCCAGTTCTTC. This sequence encodes CASSQPETGRETQFF.

This clonotype was counted between two and nine times. The V call is TRBV20-1, the J call TRBJ1-4, with 7 nucleotides matching TRBD1. V lost 3 bases to trimming and J lost 5 bases; unmatched junction nucleotides: 3. CDR1 is DFQATT and CDR2 is SNEGSKA in the germline V gene (reference sequence). This CDR3 has 13 amino acids. The CDR3 bases are TGCAGTGCTAGGAGGGGGCTGAATGAAAAACTGTTTTTT. Translated, it gives CSARRGLNEKLFF.

The chain links TRBV7-2 to TRBJ2-7; D is undetermined. The CDR3 is 13 amino acids. Between the trimmed V and J ends, which lost 5 bases and 3 bases, there was a span of 11 bases. Per the germline V gene, CDR1 is SGHTA and CDR2 is FQGNSA. Here the CDR3 DNA reads TGTGCCAGCAGCGTAACCTTCGGCTACGAGCAGTACTTC. Encoded protein: CASSVTFGYEQYF.

The V and J genes are TRBV7-3 and TRBJ2-1; 8 bases line up with TRBD2. Trimming cost V 0 bases and J 10 bases; bases outside gene matches: 11. CDR1 is SGHTA and CDR2 is FQGTGA in the germline V gene. The CDR3 contains 16 residues. CDR3 nucleotide sequence: TGTGCCAGCAGCTTAACCCTGACTAGCGAGTCTGGGGAGCAGTTCTTC. Encoded protein: CASSLTLTSESGEQFF.